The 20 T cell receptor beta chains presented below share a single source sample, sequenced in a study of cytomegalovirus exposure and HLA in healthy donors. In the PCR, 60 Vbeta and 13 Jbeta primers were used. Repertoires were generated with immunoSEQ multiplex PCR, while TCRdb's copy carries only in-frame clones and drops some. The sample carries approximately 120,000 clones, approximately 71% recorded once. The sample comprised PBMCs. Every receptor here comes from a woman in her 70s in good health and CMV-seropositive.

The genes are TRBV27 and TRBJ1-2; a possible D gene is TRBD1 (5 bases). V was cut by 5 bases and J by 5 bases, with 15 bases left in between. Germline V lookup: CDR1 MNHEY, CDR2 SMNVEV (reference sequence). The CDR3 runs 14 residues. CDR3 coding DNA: TGTGCCAGCAGTCCCATCGGGGGTGAATATGGCTACACCTTC. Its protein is CASSPIGGEYGYTF.

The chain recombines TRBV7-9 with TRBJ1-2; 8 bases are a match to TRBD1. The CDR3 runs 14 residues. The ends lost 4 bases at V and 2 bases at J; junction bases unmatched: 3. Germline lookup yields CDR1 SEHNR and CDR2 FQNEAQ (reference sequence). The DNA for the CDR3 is TGTGCCAGCAGCTCCGGACAGGGCAACTATGGCTACACCTTC. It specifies CASSSGQGNYGYTF.

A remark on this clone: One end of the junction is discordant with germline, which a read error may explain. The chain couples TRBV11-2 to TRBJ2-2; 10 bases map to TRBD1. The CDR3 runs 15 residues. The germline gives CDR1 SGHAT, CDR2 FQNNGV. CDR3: CASSLKTGGTWELFF. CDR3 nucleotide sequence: TGTGCCAGCAGCTTAAAGACAGGGGGCACCTGGGAGCTGTTTTTT. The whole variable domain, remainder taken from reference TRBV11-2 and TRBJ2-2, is EAGVAQSPRYKIIEKRQSVAFWCNPISGHATLYWYQQILGQGPKLLIQFQNNGVVDDSQLPKDRFSAERLKGVDSTLKIQPAKLEDSAVYLCASSLKTGGTWELFFGEGSRLTVL.

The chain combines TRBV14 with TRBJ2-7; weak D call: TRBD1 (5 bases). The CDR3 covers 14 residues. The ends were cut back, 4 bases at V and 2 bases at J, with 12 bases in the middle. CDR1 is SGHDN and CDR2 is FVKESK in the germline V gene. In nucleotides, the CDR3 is TGTGCCAGCAGCCTCCAGACAGTTACCTACGAGCAGTACTTC. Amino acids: CASSLQTVTYEQYF.

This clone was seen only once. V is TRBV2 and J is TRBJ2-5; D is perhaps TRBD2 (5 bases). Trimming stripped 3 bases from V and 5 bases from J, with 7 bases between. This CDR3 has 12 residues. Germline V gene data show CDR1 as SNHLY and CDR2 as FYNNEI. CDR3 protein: CASSDGGETQYF. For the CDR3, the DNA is TGTGCCAGCAGTGACGGCGGGGAGACCCAGTACTTC.

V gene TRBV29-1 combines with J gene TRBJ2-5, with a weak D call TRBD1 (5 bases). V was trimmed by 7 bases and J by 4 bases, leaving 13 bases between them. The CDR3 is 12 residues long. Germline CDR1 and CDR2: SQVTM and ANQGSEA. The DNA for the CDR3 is TGCAGCGGCCATGACAGTTTAGAGACCCAGTACTTC. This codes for CSGHDSLETQYF.

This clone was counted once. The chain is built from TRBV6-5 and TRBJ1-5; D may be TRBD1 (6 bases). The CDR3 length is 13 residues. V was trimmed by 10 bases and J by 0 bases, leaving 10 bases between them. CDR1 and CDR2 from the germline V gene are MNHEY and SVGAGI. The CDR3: CATDRYSNQPQHF. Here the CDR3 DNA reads TGTGCCACCGACAGGTATAGCAATCAGCCCCAGCATTTT.

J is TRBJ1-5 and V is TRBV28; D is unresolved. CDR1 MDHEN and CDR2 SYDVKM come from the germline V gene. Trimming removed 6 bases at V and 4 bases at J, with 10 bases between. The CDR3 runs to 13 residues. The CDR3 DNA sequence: TGTGCCAGCAGGCCACCCGGGAATCAGCCCCAGCATTTT. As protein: CASRPPGNQPQHF.

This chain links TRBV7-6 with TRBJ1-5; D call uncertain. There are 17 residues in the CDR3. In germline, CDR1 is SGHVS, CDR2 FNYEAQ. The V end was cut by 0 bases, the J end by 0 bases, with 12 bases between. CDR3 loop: CASSLAPQEDSNQPQHF. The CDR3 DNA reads TGTGCCAGCAGCTTAGCCCCCCAGGAGGATAGCAATCAGCCCCAGCATTTT.

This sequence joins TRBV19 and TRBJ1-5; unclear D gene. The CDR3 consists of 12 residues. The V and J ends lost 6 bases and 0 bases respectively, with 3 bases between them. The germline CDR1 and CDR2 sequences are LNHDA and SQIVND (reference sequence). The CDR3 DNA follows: TGTGCCAGTAGCCGTAGCAATCAGCCCCAGCATTTT. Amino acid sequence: CASSRSNQPQHF.

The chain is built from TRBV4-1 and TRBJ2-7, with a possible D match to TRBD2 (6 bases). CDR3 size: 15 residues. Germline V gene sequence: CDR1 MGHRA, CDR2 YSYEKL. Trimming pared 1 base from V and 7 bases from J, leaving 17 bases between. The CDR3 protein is CASSQGAGPFGEQYF. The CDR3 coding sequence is TGCGCCAGCAGCCAAGGGGCGGGGCCTTTTGGAGAGCAGTACTTC.

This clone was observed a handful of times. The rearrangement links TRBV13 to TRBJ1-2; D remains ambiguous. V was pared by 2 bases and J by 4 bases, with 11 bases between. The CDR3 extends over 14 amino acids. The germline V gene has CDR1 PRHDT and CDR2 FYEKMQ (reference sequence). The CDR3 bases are TGTGCCAGCAGCTTACGGGGAGTCGGCTATGGCTACACCTTC. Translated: CASSLRGVGYGYTF.

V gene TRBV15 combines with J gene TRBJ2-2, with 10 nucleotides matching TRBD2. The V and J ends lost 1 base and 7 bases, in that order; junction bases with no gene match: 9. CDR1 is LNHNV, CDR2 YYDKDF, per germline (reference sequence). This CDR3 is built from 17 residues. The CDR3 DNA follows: TGTGCCACCAGCAGAGGTTCTAGCGGGGGCCTGGGCGGGGAGCTGTTTTTT. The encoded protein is CATSRGSSGGLGGELFF.

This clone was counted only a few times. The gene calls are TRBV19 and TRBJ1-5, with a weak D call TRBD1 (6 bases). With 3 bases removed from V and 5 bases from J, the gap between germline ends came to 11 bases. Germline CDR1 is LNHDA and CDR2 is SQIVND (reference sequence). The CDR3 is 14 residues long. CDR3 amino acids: CASSITGSYQPQHF. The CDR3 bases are TGTGCCAGTAGTATCACAGGGTCCTATCAGCCCCAGCATTTT.

CDR3 sequence reads: CASSFTTSGGDTQYF. CDR3 bases: TGTGCCAGCAGCTTCACCACTAGCGGGGGAGATACGCAGTATTTT. The V gene is TRBV7-9, the J gene TRBJ2-3; 11 nucleotides match TRBD2. The germline V gene encodes CDR1 SEHNR and CDR2 FQNEAQ (reference sequence). The length of the CDR3 is 15 residues. The junction had 4 bases not matched to a gene; V was cut back by 3 bases and J by 5 bases.

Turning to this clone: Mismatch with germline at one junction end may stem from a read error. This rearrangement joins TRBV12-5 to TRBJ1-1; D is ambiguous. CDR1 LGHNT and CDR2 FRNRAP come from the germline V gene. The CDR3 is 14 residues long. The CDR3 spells CASGFSPLNTEAFF. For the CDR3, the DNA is TGTGCTAGTGGTTTTAGTCCCCTGAATACTGAAGCTTTCTTT.

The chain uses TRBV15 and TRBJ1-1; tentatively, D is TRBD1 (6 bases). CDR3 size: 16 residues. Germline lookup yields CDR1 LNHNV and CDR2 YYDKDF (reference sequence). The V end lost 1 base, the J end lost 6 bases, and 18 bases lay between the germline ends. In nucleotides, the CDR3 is TGTGCCACCAGCAGAGCAGGGGCAGGGATTGACTCTGAAGCTTTCTTT. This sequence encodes CATSRAGAGIDSEAFF.

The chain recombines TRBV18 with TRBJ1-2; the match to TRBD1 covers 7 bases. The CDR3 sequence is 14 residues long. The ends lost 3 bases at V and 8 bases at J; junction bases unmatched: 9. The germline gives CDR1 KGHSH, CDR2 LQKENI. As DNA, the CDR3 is TGTGCCAGCTCACCCGGCCAGGGGGATCGCGGCTACACCTTC. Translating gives CASSPGQGDRGYTF.

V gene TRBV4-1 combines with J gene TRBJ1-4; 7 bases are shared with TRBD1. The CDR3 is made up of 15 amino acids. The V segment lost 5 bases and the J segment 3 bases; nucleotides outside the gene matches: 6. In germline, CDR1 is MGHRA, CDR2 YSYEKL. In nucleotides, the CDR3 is TGCGCCAGCAGCACTCCGGGACAGCCTAATGAAAAACTGTTTTTT. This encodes CASSTPGQPNEKLFF.

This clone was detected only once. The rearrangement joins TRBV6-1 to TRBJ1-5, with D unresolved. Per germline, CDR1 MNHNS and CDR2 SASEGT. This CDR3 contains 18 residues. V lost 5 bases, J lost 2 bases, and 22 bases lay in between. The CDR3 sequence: CASSQVGPQVGGNQPQHF. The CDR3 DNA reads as TGTGCCAGCAGTCAAGTGGGCCCCCAGGTGGGCGGCAATCAGCCCCAGCATTTT.